A selection of T cell receptor beta chains follows, all from one sample in a study of T cell responses to AZD1222 COVID-19 vaccine. Assay used: immunoSEQ multiplex PCR; TCRdb lists only in-frame clones, some missing. The repertoire holds about 100,000 clones, roughly 86% seen once, with 4% to 5% in the top ten. The sequencing used peripheral blood, collected on day 0 of MenACWY control vaccination. The receptors come from an adult in good health. Both conserved end residues are part of each CDR3. Fields, in order: V gene, CDR3 length, J gene, clone size, D gene, CDR3 DNA, CDR3 protein. D genes are given only for firm matches. Clone size appears in some rows only: once, few, many, or a class for an expanded clone.

TRBV6-4	15	TRBJ2-3	-	TRBD2	TGTGCCAGCAGACTAGCGGGAGGACTCACAGATACGCAGTATTTT	CASRLAGGLTDTQYF
TRBV9	17	TRBJ2-6	once	-	TGTGCCAGCAGCGTACCACAGGGCCTCTCTGGGGCCAACGTCCTGACTTTC	CASSVPQGLSGANVLTF
TRBV12-3/TRBV12-4	12	TRBJ1-5	-	-	TGTGCCAGCAGTTTATCCGGGCAGCCCCAGCATTTT	CASSLSGQPQHF
TRBV4-3	14	TRBJ1-2	-	-	TGCGCCAGCAGCCAAGCCTGGGATAACTATGGCTACACCTTC	CASSQAWDNYGYTF
TRBV4-1	13	TRBJ1-1	-	-	TGCGCCAGCAGCCAAGAAGTGGAGACTGAAGCTTTCTTT	CASSQEVETEAFF
TRBV27	15	TRBJ1-2	-	-	TGTGCCAGCAGTTTATCCAGCCTGCCCCGAATGGGCTACACCTTC	CASSLSSLPRMGYTF
TRBV9	15	TRBJ1-2	few	-	TGTGCCAGCAGCGTAGGGCTCGCTGTGGGATATGGCTACACCTTC	CASSVGLAVGYGYTF
TRBV5-1	13	TRBJ1-1	-	-	TGCGCCAGCAGCCCCCGGGAGAACACTGAAGCTTTCTTT	CASSPRENTEAFF
TRBV21-1	14	TRBJ2-5	-	-	TGTGCCAGCAGCACATATCGGCCCGTTCGGGACCAGTACTTC	CASSTYRPVRDQYF
TRBV3-1/TRBV3-2	16	TRBJ2-3	-	TRBD2	TGTGCCAGCAGCCGCAGCGGGGCAGCTAGCACAGATACGCAGTATTTT	CASSRSGAASTDTQYF
TRBV5-1	14	TRBJ2-1	-	TRBD2	TGCGCCAGCACAATAGCGGGAGGAAACAATGAGCAGTTCTTC	CASTIAGGNNEQFF
TRBV27	13	TRBJ1-1	once	-	TGTGCCAGCAGTTTAGCAGGGGACACTGAAGCTTTCTTT	CASSLAGDTEAFF
TRBV4-3	15	TRBJ2-3	once	TRBD2	TGCGCCAGCAGCCAAGGCGGGAGTCCCGCAGATACGCAGTATTTT	CASSQGGSPADTQYF
TRBV7-2	12	TRBJ1-4	medium-sized	-	TGTGCCAGCTCCGACGACAGGGAAAAACTGTTTTTT	CASSDDREKLFF
TRBV5-6	14	TRBJ2-7	-	TRBD1	TGTGCCAGCACCAAGGACAGGGGGCAATACGAGCAGTACTTC	CASTKDRGQYEQYF
TRBV18	16	TRBJ1-1	-	TRBD1	TGTGCCAGCTCACCACAATCGGACAGGGGGTCGACTGAAGCTTTCTTT	CASSPQSDRGSTEAFF
TRBV15	16	TRBJ2-3	-	TRBD2	TGTGCCACCAGCAGGGAACTAGCGGGTAATGCAGATACGCAGTATTTT	CATSRELAGNADTQYF
TRBV6-5	15	TRBJ2-2	-	TRBD1	TGTGCCAGCAGTTACTCCAGGGGGCGAACCGGGGAGCTGTTTTTT	CASSYSRGRTGELFF
TRBV6-2/TRBV6-3	13	TRBJ2-1	-	-	TGTGCCAGCAGTTACCCCCTTTGGGGGGAGCAGTTCTTC	CASSYPLWGEQFF
TRBV12-3/TRBV12-4	12	TRBJ2-3	-	-	TGTGCCAGCACCTCGGGACTGTATACGCAGTATTTT	CASTSGLYTQYF
TRBV4-1	15	TRBJ2-3	-	TRBD2	TGCGCCAGCAGCCCTTTGGGACTAGCGAGTAATACGCAGTATTTT	CASSPLGLASNTQYF
TRBV5-4	15	TRBJ2-7	-	-	TGTGCCAGCAGCACGCCCGGGCAGCGCACCTACGAGCAGTACTTC	CASSTPGQRTYEQYF
TRBV5-8	13	TRBJ2-5	-	-	TGTGCCAGCAGCCCCAGGGTTGGGGAGACCCAGTACTTC	CASSPRVGETQYF
TRBV6-5	14	TRBJ1-2	-	-	TGTGCCAGCAGTTACATCGGGGGGAACTATGGCTACACCTTC	CASSYIGGNYGYTF
TRBV2	12	TRBJ1-6	-	-	TGTGCTAAAAGATCCTATAATTCACCCCTCCACTTT	CAKRSYNSPLHF
TRBV7-2	14	TRBJ2-7	once	-	TGTGCCAGCAGCAGGGGACTCGACTCCTACGAGCAGTACTTC	CASSRGLDSYEQYF
TRBV5-1	18	TRBJ2-3	once	-	TGCGCCAGCAGCTTAAGGACCACTAGCCAAAGGGCCACAGATACGCAGTATTTT	CASSLRTTSQRATDTQYF
TRBV19	16	TRBJ2-1	-	-	TGTGCCAGTAGTATCGGCGGGGGCCAACCCTACAATGAGCAGTTCTTC	CASSIGGGQPYNEQFF
TRBV28	14	TRBJ2-7	-	TRBD1	TGTGCCAGCAGGGGCGGGACAGGGGGCCGCGAGCAGTACTTC	CASRGGTGGREQYF
TRBV19	13	TRBJ2-7	-	TRBD2	TGTGCCAGCCAAGAGTATAGCGGGTACGAGCAGTACTTC	CASQEYSGYEQYF
TRBV7-2	16	TRBJ1-2	-	TRBD1	TGTGCCAGCAGCCCCCGAGGCGGGGACAGGGGGCAAGGCTACACCTTC	CASSPRGGDRGQGYTF
TRBV9	16	TRBJ1-6	once	-	TGTGCCAGCAGCGTAGGGGGCTCCTCCTATAATTCACCCCTCCACTTT	CASSVGGSSYNSPLHF
TRBV18	11	TRBJ1-2	-	-	TGTGCCAGCTCACCAGCCGATGGCTACACCTTC	CASSPADGYTF
TRBV5-1	17	TRBJ2-3	-	TRBD1	TGCGCCAGCAGCTTGGAGGCCAGGGGGAAAGTAGCAGATACGCAGTATTTT	CASSLEARGKVADTQYF
TRBV24-1	16	TRBJ2-1	-	TRBD2	TGTGCCACCAGTGATTTGAGGCTAGCGGGACACAATGAGCAGTTCTTC	CATSDLRLAGHNEQFF
TRBV3-1/TRBV3-2	17	TRBJ2-6	-	-	TGTGCCAGCAGCCCCTTTGGGGGAAACTCTGGGGCCAACGTCCTGACTTTC	CASSPFGGNSGANVLTF
TRBV25-1	15	TRBJ2-3	-	-	TGTGCCAGCAGTGAATCTTCCGTAACGGGGAATACGCAGTATTTT	CASSESSVTGNTQYF
TRBV3-1/TRBV3-2	13	TRBJ1-3	-	-	TGTGCCAGCAGCCCCGCCGCCGGAAACACCATATATTTT	CASSPAAGNTIYF
TRBV11-2	16	TRBJ2-3	-	TRBD2	TGTGCCAGCAGCCAATCGGGAGGACCAGGCACAGATACGCAGTATTTT	CASSQSGGPGTDTQYF
TRBV15	15	TRBJ2-7	-	-	TGTGCCACCAGCAGAGAGATCCAAGGGGGCTACGAGCAGTACTTC	CATSREIQGGYEQYF
TRBV10-3	13	TRBJ1-2	-	-	TGTGCCATCAGTGAGTCCCCTAACTATGGCTACACCTTC	CAISESPNYGYTF
TRBV7-2	14	TRBJ2-5	-	-	TGTGCCAGCAGCTTAGGACAGCAACAAGAGACCCAGTACTTC	CASSLGQQQETQYF
TRBV19	15	TRBJ2-3	-	-	TGTGCCAGTAGTGCCGGGGCAACTAGCACAGATACGCAGTATTTT	CASSAGATSTDTQYF
TRBV11-2	16	TRBJ2-7	once	TRBD2	TGTGCCAGCAGCCCGACGGCGGGGGTTTTGGGCTACGAGCAGTACTTC	CASSPTAGVLGYEQYF
TRBV18	16	TRBJ2-1	-	-	TGTGCCAGCTCTGGAGGCGGGACAACGTCCTACAATGAGCAGTTCTTC	CASSGGGTTSYNEQFF
TRBV18	15	TRBJ1-1	-	TRBD1	TGTGCCAGCTCACCCCTGGGACAGGGAGCCACTGAAGCTTTCTTT	CASSPLGQGATEAFF
TRBV10-3	14	TRBJ1-6	-	-	TGTGCCATCAGTAGTTCAGGGAAGAATTCACCCCTCCACTTT	CAISSSGKNSPLHF
TRBV6-6	14	TRBJ1-6	once	-	TGTGCCAGCAGTTACTCGACGGGGGGTTCACCCCTCCACTTT	CASSYSTGGSPLHF
TRBV28	14	TRBJ2-1	-	TRBD2	TGTGCCAGCAGGACTAGCGGGACCCTCGATGAGCAGTTCTTC	CASRTSGTLDEQFF
TRBV7-8	14	TRBJ1-5	-	-	TGTGCCAGCAGCTTAACGGGGAGTGCTGGGCCCCAGCATTTT	CASSLTGSAGPQHF
TRBV4-1	16	TRBJ2-3	-	-	TGCGCCAGCAGCCTCGCCGGGACTCCCGGCACAGATACGCAGTATTTT	CASSLAGTPGTDTQYF